This T cell receptor beta chain was obtained from a study of T-cell reconstitution after alpha-beta-depleted transplantation in children. General study results and limits: Some patients showed high day-60 TCRbeta diversity, which derived from surviving recipient T cells and thymic progenitors. T-cell counts and diversity at one year following transplant were attributed mainly to newly produced T cells.

A few counts support this clonotype. What it recognizes is unknown. Preparation of the TCRbeta library used unique molecular identifiers. TCRdb re-analysed the PCR reads in MiXCR, keeping a single row per CDR3 protein. The sample shows fewer than 700,000 distinct CDR3 sequences, 20% to 25% of them seen only once. In germline, CDR1 is DFQATT, CDR2 SNEGSKA (reference sequence). V lost 3 bases, J lost 0 bases, and 9 bases lay in between. This CDR3 contains 13 residues. Specimen: PBMCs, mostly from graft donor cells, collected 360 days after TCRalphabeta/CD19-depleted stem cell transplant. This TCR was sampled from a boy under three years old who had a stem cell transplant for acute myeloid leukemia, so the T cells may come from the graft donor. This rearrangement joins TRBV20-1 to TRBJ2-7; D is uncertain. The DNA for the CDR3 is TGCAGTGCTAGGGCGCGGTACTCCTACGAGCAGTACTTC. Translating it yields CSARARYSYEQYF.